The 8 T cell receptor beta chains presented below share a single source sample, sequenced in a study of glioma-infiltrating T cells. The iRepertoire nested amplicon-rescue multiplex PCR amplified TCR alpha and beta CDR3s from RNA. TCRdb recomputed calls from the multiplex PCR reads with MiXCR, one row per CDR3 protein. The sample has around 190,000 distinct CDR3 sequences, 25% to 35% seen once. Sequenced input: glioma tissue, nonneoplastic brain tissue, or PBMCs (not recorded which). The receptors here all came from a human donor with low-grade glioma or glioblastoma, undergoing nonglioma brain surgery, or in good health (not recorded which).

This clonotype came up many times. The gene calls are TRBV28 and TRBJ1-5; D not resolved. The CDR3 is 12 residues long. Germline loops: CDR1 MDHEN, CDR2 SYDVKM. V lost 5 bases to trimming and J lost 3 bases, with 5 bases between them. The CDR3 coding sequence is TGTGCCAGCAGTCCTACCAATCAGCCCCAGCATTTT. Amino acids: CASSPTNQPQHF.

This clonotype occurred a few times. This may stem from a read error, because a much larger clone lies one nucleotide away. This chain connects TRBV6-6 to TRBJ1-6; D remains unclear. The CDR3 has 14 amino acids. The germline CDR1 and CDR2 sequences are MNHNY and SVGAGI (reference sequence). The CDR3 is CVSSYRRVNSPLHF. The CDR3, as DNA: TGTGTCAGCAGTTACAGACGGGTTAATTCACCCCTCCACTTT.

This clonotype was seen at least ten times. The gene calls are TRBV28 and TRBJ2-1; no clear D gene. This CDR3 comprises 13 residues. Germline CDR1 MDHEN, CDR2 SYDVKM. V was shortened by 5 bases and J by 12 bases, with 17 bases between the two germline ends. The CDR3 coding sequence is TGTGCCAGCAGTCCCCAGACGGTTCTGGCGCAGTTCTTC. Encoded protein: CASSPQTVLAQFF.

Many counts were recorded for this clonotype. The V gene is TRBV20-1, the J gene TRBJ1-2, with D uncertain. The germline V gene has CDR1 DFQATT and CDR2 SNEGSKA (reference sequence). CDR3 size: 15 residues. The V and J ends lost 5 bases and 0 bases respectively, with 16 bases between them. The CDR3 DNA follows: TGCAGTGCTCCCCGTACGGTCCAAGCTAACTATGGCTACACCTTC. It yields the protein CSAPRTVQANYGYTF.

This clonotype was detected many times. This chain connects TRBV7-9 to TRBJ2-7; 7 bases match TRBD1. J lost 3 bases, V lost 6 bases, and 11 bases had no gene match. Germline V lookup: CDR1 SEHNR, CDR2 FQNEAQ (reference sequence). This CDR3 contains 15 residues. The CDR3 spells CASSPTGVPSYEQYF. The CDR3, as DNA: TGTGCCAGCAGTCCAACAGGGGTCCCCAGCTACGAGCAGTACTTC.

Points on this clonotype: This likely comes from a read error, as the CDR3 has no conserved phenylalanine or tryptophan at its end. The gene calls are TRBV6-1 and TRBJ2-7; no clear D gene. The CDR3 is 13 residues long. The germline CDR1 and CDR2 sequences are MNHNS and SASEGT. Trimming removed 5 bases at V and 3 bases at J, with 11 bases between. The CDR3 protein is CASSLGNCYEQYL. The CDR3 nucleotides are TGTGCCAGCAGTTTAGGGAATTGCTACGAGCAGTACCTC.

This clonotype was seen ten or more times. CDR3 sequence (DNA): TGTGCCAGCAGTGAGCGGACGGACAGTGGGGAGCAGTTCTTC. It translates to CASSERTDSGEQFF. The J gene is TRBJ2-1, the V gene TRBV2, with D possibly TRBD1 on 6 matching bases. CDR1 and CDR2 from the germline V gene are SNHLY and FYNNEI. The ends were cut back, 3 bases at V and 10 bases at J, with 16 bases in the middle. This CDR3 contains 14 residues.

In regard to this clonotype: A single base separates this from a much larger clone, so it may be a read error. This sequence joins TRBV18 and TRBJ2-3; D call uncertain. The CDR3 is 14 amino acids. Germline lookup yields CDR1 KGHSH and CDR2 LQKENI. The CDR3 DNA reads TGTGCCAGCCCACCGACCGTCGGCACAGATACGCTGTATTTT. Its translation is CASPPTVGTDTLYF.